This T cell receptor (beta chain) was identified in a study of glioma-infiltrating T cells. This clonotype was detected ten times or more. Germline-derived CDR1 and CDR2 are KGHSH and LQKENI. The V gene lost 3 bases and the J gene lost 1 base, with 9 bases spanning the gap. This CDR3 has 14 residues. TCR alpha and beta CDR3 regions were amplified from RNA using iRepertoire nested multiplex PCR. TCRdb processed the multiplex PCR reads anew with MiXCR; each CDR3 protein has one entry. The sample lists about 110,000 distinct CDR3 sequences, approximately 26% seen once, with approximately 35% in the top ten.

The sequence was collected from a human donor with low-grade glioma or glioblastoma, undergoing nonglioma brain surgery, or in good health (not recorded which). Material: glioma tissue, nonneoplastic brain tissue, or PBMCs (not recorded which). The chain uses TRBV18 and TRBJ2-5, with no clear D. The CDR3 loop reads CASSPSRTQETQYF. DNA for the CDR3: TGTGCCAGCTCACCTTCCCGGACCCAAGAGACCCAGTACTTC.